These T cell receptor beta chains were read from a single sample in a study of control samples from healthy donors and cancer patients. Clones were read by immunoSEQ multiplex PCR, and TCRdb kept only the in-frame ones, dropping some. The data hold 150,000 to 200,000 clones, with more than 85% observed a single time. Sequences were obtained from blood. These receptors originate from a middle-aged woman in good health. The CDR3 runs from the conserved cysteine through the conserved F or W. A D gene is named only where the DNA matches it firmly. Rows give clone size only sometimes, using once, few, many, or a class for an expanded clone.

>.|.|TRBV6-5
CASSYDFHSYEQYF
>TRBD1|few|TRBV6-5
CASRTRQGYEKLFF
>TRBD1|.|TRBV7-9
CASSSQGLGDTEAFF
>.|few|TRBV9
CASSVAVNSGNTIYF
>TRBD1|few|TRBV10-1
CASSDFSGQGATQYF
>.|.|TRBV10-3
CAISEEGGARFEQYF
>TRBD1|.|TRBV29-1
CSAMTGGFYGYTF
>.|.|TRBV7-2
CASSPLASTDTQYF
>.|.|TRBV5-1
CASSGGQGTNTGELFF
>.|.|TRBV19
CASSTNRVQGYTF
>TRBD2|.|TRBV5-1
CASSGTSAFPGELFF
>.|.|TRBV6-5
CASSQGYEQFF
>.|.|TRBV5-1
CASSLLGDLNTEAFF
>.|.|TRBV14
CASSRTFSGNTIYF
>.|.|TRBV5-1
CASSLDFHTDTQYF
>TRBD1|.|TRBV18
CASSTGQRATNEKLFF
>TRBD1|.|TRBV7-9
CASSGQGSEQYF
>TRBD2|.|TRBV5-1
CASSLSSGDLEQYF
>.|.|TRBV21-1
CASSTGGDGANTEAFF
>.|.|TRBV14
CASSQPTTGLAFF
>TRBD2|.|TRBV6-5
CASRLAHGELFF
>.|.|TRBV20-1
CSARDGNTIYF
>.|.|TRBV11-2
CASSSAYQETQYF
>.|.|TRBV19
CASGGDRWTDTQYF
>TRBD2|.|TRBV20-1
CSASSGGALEQYF